A single sample is the source of the 10 T cell receptor beta chains below, sequenced in a study of radiotherapy plus CTLA-4 blockade in lung cancer. Some clones are missing from TCRdb's copy, which holds only in-frame ones; the method was immunoSEQ multiplex PCR. There are around 78,000 clones in the sample; over 70% occur only once, and approximately 3.9% lies in the top ten. The sequencing here drew on peripheral blood, taken from a patient treated with radiotherapy plus ipilimumab. The receptors were gathered from a human donor with non-small cell lung cancer who had a partial response to radiotherapy plus ipilimumab. Some clones in this sample may be carry-over from other donors' samples.

The V call is TRBV7-9, the J call TRBJ1-2; no clear D gene. The germline V and J ends were trimmed by 5 bases and 7 bases, with 14 bases remaining between them. From germline, CDR1 is SEHNR and CDR2 FQNEAQ (reference sequence). The length of the CDR3 is 13 residues. CDR3 DNA: TGTGCCAGCAGCCACATCTCCGAGGGTGGCTACACCTTC. Translation: CASSHISEGGYTF.

The rearrangement uses TRBV7-8 and TRBJ2-1; 8 positions agree with TRBD2. CDR1 and CDR2 from the germline V gene are SGHVS and FQNEAQ. After removal of 4 bases from V and 7 bases from J, the junction contained 6 bases not matched to a gene. The CDR3 is 14 residues long. As DNA, the CDR3 is TGTGCCAGCAGCTACCGGGAGGGAGATAATGAGCAGTTCTTC. It translates to CASSYREGDNEQFF.

The J gene is TRBJ2-1, the V gene TRBV5-1; D remains unclear. The germline V gene encodes CDR1 SGHRS and CDR2 YFSETQ. The V gene lost 7 bases and the J gene lost 7 bases, with 6 bases spanning the gap. CDR3 length equals 10 residues. The CDR3 region is CASGENEQFF. DNA of the CDR3: TGCGCCAGCGGAGAGAATGAGCAGTTCTTC.

This chain uses TRBV28 with TRBJ1-2; the match to TRBD1 covers 12 bases. The CDR3 length is 14 residues. Germline assignment: CDR1 MDHEN and CDR2 SYDVKM. The J segment lost 5 bases and the V segment lost 6 bases, leaving 4 bases of the junction unmatched. The CDR3 DNA reads TGTGCCAGCAGAAGGGACAGGGGGCCGTATGGCTACACCTTC. Translation gives CASRRDRGPYGYTF.

The chain recombines TRBV5-4 with TRBJ1-2, with 7 bases fitting TRBD1. The CDR3 contains 15 residues. J lost 4 bases, V lost 3 bases, and 9 bases had no gene match. In germline, CDR1 is SGHNT, CDR2 YYREEE (reference sequence). The CDR3 nucleotides are TGTGCCAGCAGCTCCAGACAGGGTCTCATCTATGGCTACACCTTC. The encoded protein is CASSSRQGLIYGYTF.

In this sample, this clone turned up a few times. The V call is TRBV4-3, the J call TRBJ2-1; 10 bases map to TRBD1. The length of the CDR3 is 17 residues. V gave up 6 bases and J gave up 9 bases; unmatched junction bases: 17. Germline V CDR1 and CDR2: LGHNA, YSLEER. For the CDR3, the DNA is TGCGCCAGCAGTCAGTGGGCCGAGACAGGGGGCTTCAGTGAGCAGTTCTTC. Translated: CASSQWAETGGFSEQFF.

The rearrangement uses TRBV9 and TRBJ2-5; D gene ambiguous. The end of the DNA aligns better with TRBJ2-7, so the J call may be wrong. CDR3 length: 14 residues. Germline CDR1 is SGDLS and CDR2 is YYNGEE. The CDR3 loop is CASSVAPLVHEQYF. Here the CDR3 DNA reads TGTGCCAGCAGCGTAGCCCCCCTTGTCCACGAGCAGTACTTC.

This clone is medium-sized. V gene TRBV7-8 combines with J gene TRBJ1-5, with D possibly being TRBD1 (5 bases). This CDR3 comprises 13 residues. V lost 3 bases to trimming and J lost 4 bases, with 7 bases between them. Germline values: CDR1 SGHVS, CDR2 FQNEAQ. CDR3 sequence (DNA): TGTGCCAGCAGCTTGCAGGGTAATCAGCCCCAGCATTTT. Its protein product is CASSLQGNQPQHF.

V and J are TRBV4-2 and TRBJ1-1; 9 positions agree with TRBD1. CDR1 and CDR2 (germline): LGHNA, YNFKEQ. The CDR3 runs 19 residues. J gave up 3 bases and V 1 base, and 15 bases lay outside the gene matches. The CDR3 DNA is TGTGCCAGCAGCCAAGGCTACGGGACAGGGTCCCTTGGGGACACTGAAGCTTTCTTT. This codes for CASSQGYGTGSLGDTEAFF.

The chain combines TRBV28 with TRBJ2-1; 9 bases line up with TRBD2. This CDR3 contains 14 residues. The germline gives CDR1 MDHEN, CDR2 SYDVKM. Trimming removed 6 bases from V and 6 bases from J; junction bases left unmatched: 6. DNA for the CDR3: TGTGCCAGCAGCCCCGGGACTAGCACCAATGAGCAGTTCTTC. This translates into CASSPGTSTNEQFF. Full variable domain (remainder filled in from reference TRBV28 and TRBJ2-1): DVKVTQSSRYLVKRTGEKVFLECVQDMDHENMFWYRQDPGLGLRLIYFSYDVKMKEKGDIPEGYSVSREKKERFSLILESASTNQTSMYLCASSPGTSTNEQFFGPGTRLTVL.